What follows are 13 T cell receptor beta chains derived from one specimen sequenced in a study of spatial heterogeneity in lung cancer (dated by TCRdb to about 2019). The sample's time point, from its label and the paper: sample taken at primary tumor resection. Findings and caveats that apply to the study as a whole: The number of expanded intratumoral alpha and beta TCRs correlated with the tumor nonsynonymous mutation count.

Library preparation used 5' RACE. Sequencing was carried out with a NextSeq 500. TCRdb itself trimmed the public reads at Q25 with fastp, ran MiXCR and retained productive beta chains. Each entry merges the rows of one CDR3 protein and shows their most common DNA and genes. In all, the sample holds 20,000 to 25,000 distinct CDR3 sequences, and 4.8% of those were seen once. In total, the top ten clones hold 9.9% of the sample. Their recognized antigens are unknown. The specimen was lung tumor tissue, collected at surgery. Receptors originate from a male donor with early-stage non-small cell lung cancer.

The chain employs TRBV29-1 and TRBJ1-2, with D unresolved. Between the trimmed V and J ends, which lost 6 bases and 9 bases, there was a span of 14 bases. Looked up from germline, CDR1 is SQVTM and CDR2 is ANQGSEA. The CDR3 has 11 amino acids. The CDR3 coding sequence is TGCAGCGTCCTGTTCGCACATAGCTACACCTTC. This gives the protein CSVLFAHSYTF.

This clonotype is deemed large. The genes are TRBV29-1 and TRBJ2-1; TRBD2 aligns across 15 bases. This CDR3 comprises 16 residues. The V segment lost 2 bases and the J segment 7 bases; nucleotides outside the gene matches: 6. Per the germline V gene, CDR1 is SQVTM and CDR2 is ANQGSEA. This CDR3 is CSVELGTSGGWNEQFF. The CDR3 DNA reads TGCAGCGTTGAACTGGGGACTAGCGGGGGGTGGAATGAGCAGTTCTTC.

Ten or more counts support this clonotype. The V and J genes are TRBV11-2 and TRBJ2-7; no clear D. Germline CDR1 and CDR2: SGHAT and FQNNGV. The CDR3 is 15 amino acids. Trimming removed 2 bases at V and 5 bases at J, with 16 bases between. The CDR3 here is CASSLRLPKGNEQYF. In DNA form, the CDR3 reads TGTGCCAGCAGCTTAAGACTCCCGAAGGGTAACGAGCAGTACTTC.

V gene TRBV20-1 combines with J gene TRBJ1-4; unclear D gene. Germline CDR1 is DFQATT and CDR2 is SNEGSKA (reference sequence). The CDR3 has 11 amino acids. Between the trimmed V and J ends, which lost 0 bases and 5 bases, there was a span of 1 base. The CDR3 nucleotides are TGCAGTGCTAGAGAGAATGAAAAACTGTTTTTT. It encodes CSARENEKLFF.

The rearrangement joins TRBV20-1 to TRBJ2-3, with 12 bases matching TRBD2. The germline V gene has CDR1 DFQATT and CDR2 SNEGSKA (reference sequence). The CDR3 sequence is 17 residues long. V lost 1 base to trimming and J lost 0 bases; unmatched junction nucleotides: 5. The CDR3 DNA is TGCAGTGCTAGAGGGACTAGCGGGGTTGCTAGCACAGATACGCAGTATTTT. Its protein is CSARGTSGVASTDTQYF.

This clonotype was detected ten times or more. The genes are TRBV5-6 and TRBJ1-5; 7 positions agree with TRBD1. Germline values: CDR1 SGHDT, CDR2 YYEEEE. The CDR3 is made up of 14 amino acids. V trimming: 4 bases; J trimming: 5 bases; junction bases outside the gene matches: 6. CDR3 residues: CASSIQGGDQPQHF. The CDR3 nucleotides are TGTGCCAGCAGCATTCAGGGGGGAGATCAGCCCCAGCATTTT.

By share of the sample, this clonotype is medium-sized. V is TRBV29-1 and J is TRBJ2-3, with D perhaps matching TRBD1 (6 bases). The length of the CDR3 is 14 residues. Germline CDR1 reads SQVTM; CDR2 reads ANQGSEA. Trimming left V 5 bases short and J 6 bases short, with 18 bases between. The DNA of the CDR3 is TGCAGCGTTCGGACAGCTCTCCCCGAGGATACGCAGTATTTT. Protein: CSVRTALPEDTQYF.

With regard to this clonotype: A much bigger clone sits one base away, suggesting this may be a read error. V usage is TRBV11-2 and J usage is TRBJ2-5; 9 bases map to TRBD1. The CDR3 covers 15 residues. With 6 bases clipped from V and 8 bases from J, the junction kept 13 bases outside the gene matches. Germline V gene sequence: CDR1 SGHAT, CDR2 FQNNGV. CDR3 coding DNA: TGTGCCAGCAGTTCCGGGACAGGGAGTTGGGATACCCAGTACTTC. Residues: CASSSGTGSWDTQYF.

This clonotype is medium-sized (0.01 to 0.1%) by share. V usage is TRBV7-9 and J usage is TRBJ2-1; TRBD2 matches 7 bases. CDR1 is SEHNR, CDR2 FQNEAQ, per germline (reference sequence). V lost 7 bases and J lost 0; bases outside the gene matches: 6. This CDR3 comprises 15 residues. Here the CDR3 reads CASTRGVSSYNEQFF. The CDR3 bases are TGTGCCAGCACCCGGGGGGTCAGCTCCTACAATGAGCAGTTCTTC. Full variable domain (missing parts from reference TRBV7-9 and TRBJ2-1): DTGVSQNPRHKITKRGQNVTFRCDPISEHNRLYWYRQTLGQGPEFLTYFQNEAQLEKSRLLSDRFSAERPKGSFSTLEIQRTEQGDSAMYLCASTRGVSSYNEQFFGPGTRLTVL.

This clonotype was seen a few times. The rearrangement uses TRBV9 and TRBJ2-7; D is unclear. The germline CDR1 and CDR2 sequences are SGDLS and YYNGEE. V gave up 0 bases and J gave up 3 bases, with 7 bases separating them. The CDR3 is 13 residues long. CDR3 coding DNA: TGTGCCAGCAGCGTAGATGGGTACTACGAGCAGTACTTC. Encoded protein: CASSVDGYYEQYF.

This clonotype appeared many times. This sequence joins TRBV5-7 and TRBJ1-3; tentatively, D is TRBD1 (6 bases). TRBV5-7 is labeled an ORF, and its function is uncertain. V was shortened by 1 base and J by 2 bases, with 10 bases between the two germline ends. The CDR3 is made up of 15 amino acids. CDR3 region: CASSLPTGTGNTIYF. In DNA, the CDR3 is TGTGCCAGCAGCTTGCCCACAGGGACTGGAAACACCATATATTTT.

At least ten counts were recorded for this clonotype. The chain uses TRBV20-1 and TRBJ2-7; 11 bases fit TRBD2. The CDR3 contains 14 residues. CDR1 DFQATT and CDR2 SNEGSKA come from the germline V gene (reference sequence). Germline trimming cut 6 bases from V and 6 bases from J; bases unmatched to any gene: 10. The CDR3 loop reads CSARASGGPGEQYF. Here the CDR3 DNA reads TGCAGTGCCCGGGCTAGCGGGGGGCCTGGCGAGCAGTACTTC.

This clonotype was detected many times. V and J are TRBV15 and TRBJ2-4; D unresolved. Trimming left V 0 bases short and J 1 base short, with 10 bases between. CDR3 length: 16 residues. CDR1 LNHNV and CDR2 YYDKDF come from the germline V gene (reference sequence). The DNA of the CDR3 is TGTGCCACCAGCAGAGATCCCGATCCGGCCAAAAACATTCAGTACTTC. Translation gives CATSRDPDPAKNIQYF.